Listed here is a single TCR beta chain. Its antigen is still unknown. This sample was included in a study of identical twins. Findings of the study overall: Beta out-of-frame sequences displayed a weaker excess of sharing between twins.

TCRdb ran MiXCR on the 5' RACE reads and lists one entry per CDR3 protein. This sample has around 1.7 million distinct CDR3 sequences; roughly 35% occur once, and the top ten carry about 0.25%. Germline V gives CDR1 SGHRS, CDR2 YFSETQ. This CDR3 contains 15 residues. The V end was cut by 4 bases, the J end by 3 bases, with 17 bases between. Input material: cord blood. This chain connects TRBV5-1 to TRBJ2-7; D perhaps matches TRBD2 (5 bases). The TCR sequence derives from a newborn girl in good health. CDR3 amino acids: CASSERRGVFYEQYF. As DNA, the CDR3 is TGCGCCAGCAGCGAAAGACGGGGAGTTTTCTACGAGCAGTACTTC.